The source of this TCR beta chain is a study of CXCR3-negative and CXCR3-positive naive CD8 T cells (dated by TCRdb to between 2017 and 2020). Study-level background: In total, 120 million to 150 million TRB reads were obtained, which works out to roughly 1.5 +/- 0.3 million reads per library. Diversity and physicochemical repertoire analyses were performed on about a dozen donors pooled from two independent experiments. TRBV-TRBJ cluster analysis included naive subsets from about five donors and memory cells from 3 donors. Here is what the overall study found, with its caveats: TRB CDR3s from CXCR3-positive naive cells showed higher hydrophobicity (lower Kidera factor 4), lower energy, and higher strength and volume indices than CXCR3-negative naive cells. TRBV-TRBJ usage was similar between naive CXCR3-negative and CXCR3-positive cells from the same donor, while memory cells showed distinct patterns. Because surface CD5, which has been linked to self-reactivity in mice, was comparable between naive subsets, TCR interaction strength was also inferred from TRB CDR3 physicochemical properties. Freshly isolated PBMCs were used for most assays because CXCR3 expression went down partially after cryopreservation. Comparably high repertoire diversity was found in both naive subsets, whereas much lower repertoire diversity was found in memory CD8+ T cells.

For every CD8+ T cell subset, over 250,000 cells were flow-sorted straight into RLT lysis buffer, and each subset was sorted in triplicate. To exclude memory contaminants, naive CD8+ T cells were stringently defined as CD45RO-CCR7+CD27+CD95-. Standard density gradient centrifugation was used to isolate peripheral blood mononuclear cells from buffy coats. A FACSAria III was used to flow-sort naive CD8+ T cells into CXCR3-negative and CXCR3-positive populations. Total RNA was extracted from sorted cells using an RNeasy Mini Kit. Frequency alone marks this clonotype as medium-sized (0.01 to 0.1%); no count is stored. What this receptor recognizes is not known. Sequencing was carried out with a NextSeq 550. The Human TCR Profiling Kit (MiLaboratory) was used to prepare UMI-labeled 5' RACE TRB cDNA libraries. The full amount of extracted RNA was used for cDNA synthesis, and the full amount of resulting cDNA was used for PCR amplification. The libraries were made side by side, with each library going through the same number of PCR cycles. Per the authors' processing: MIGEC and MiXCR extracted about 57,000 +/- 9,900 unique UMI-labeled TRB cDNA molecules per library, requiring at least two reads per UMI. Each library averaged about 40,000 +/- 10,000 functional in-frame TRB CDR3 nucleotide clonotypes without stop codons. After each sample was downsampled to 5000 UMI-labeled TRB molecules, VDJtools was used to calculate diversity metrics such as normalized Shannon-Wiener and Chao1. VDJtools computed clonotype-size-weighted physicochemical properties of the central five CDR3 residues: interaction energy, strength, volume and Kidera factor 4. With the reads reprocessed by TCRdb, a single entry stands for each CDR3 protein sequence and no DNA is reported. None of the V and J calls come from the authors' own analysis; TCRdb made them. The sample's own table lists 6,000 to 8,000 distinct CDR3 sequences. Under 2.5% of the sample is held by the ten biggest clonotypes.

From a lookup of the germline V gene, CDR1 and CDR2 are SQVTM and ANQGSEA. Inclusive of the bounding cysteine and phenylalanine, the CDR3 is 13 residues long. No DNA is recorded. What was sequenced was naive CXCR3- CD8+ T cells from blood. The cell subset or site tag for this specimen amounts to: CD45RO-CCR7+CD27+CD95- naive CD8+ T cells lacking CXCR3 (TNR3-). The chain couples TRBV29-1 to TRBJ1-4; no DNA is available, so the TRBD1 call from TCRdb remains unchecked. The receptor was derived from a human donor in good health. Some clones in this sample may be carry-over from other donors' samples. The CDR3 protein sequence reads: CSVEGQGTEKLFF.